What follows are 25 T cell receptor beta chains derived from one specimen sequenced in a study of cytomegalovirus exposure and HLA in healthy donors. PCR primers comprised 60 Vbeta and 13 Jbeta primers. Produced via immunoSEQ multiplex PCR; TCRdb's table is partial and in-frame only. In the table there are about 150,000 clones, 70% to 85% of which are singletons. Sequencing was carried out using PBMCs. The receptors originated from a male donor in good health and CMV-seronegative.

This clone was found a few times. The rearrangement uses TRBV7-9 and TRBJ2-3; TRBD2 matches at 10 bases. In germline, CDR1 is SEHNR, CDR2 FQNEAQ (reference sequence). The CDR3 runs 17 residues. Unmatched junction bases numbered 8, after V lost 4 bases and J lost 1 base. This CDR3 reads CASSSGVLAGGTDTQYF. CDR3 DNA sequence: TGTGCCAGCAGCTCCGGGGTGCTAGCGGGAGGCACAGATACGCAGTATTTT.

The sample holds one count of this clone. The V call is TRBV6-5, the J call TRBJ2-7; 10 positions match TRBD1. The CDR3 length is 15 residues. The V gene's germline CDR1 is MNHEY and CDR2 SVGAGI. V lost 4 bases and J lost 0; bases outside the gene matches: 3. This CDR3 is CASSSGQGGSYEQYF. For the CDR3, the DNA is TGTGCCAGCAGTTCTGGACAGGGGGGCTCCTACGAGCAGTACTTC.

The chain recombines TRBV29-1 with TRBJ1-1; D is undetermined. Trimming removed 5 bases from V and 4 bases from J, with 11 bases in between. The CDR3 length is 12 residues. Germline CDR1 SQVTM, CDR2 ANQGSEA. CDR3 sequence: CSVLTGSTEAFF. The CDR3 region has the DNA TGCAGCGTTTTAACGGGTAGCACTGAAGCTTTCTTT. The full variable domain, rest sourced from reference TRBV29-1 and TRBJ1-1, is SAVISQKPSRDICQRGTSLTIQCQVDSQVTMMFWYRQQPGQSLTLIATANQGSEATYESGFVIDKFPISRPNLTFSTLTVSNMSPEDSSIYLCSVLTGSTEAFFGQGTRLTVV.

The gene calls are TRBV10-2 and TRBJ2-5; TRBD1 might be the D (7 bases). Trimming shortened V by 3 bases and J by 11 bases, and 10 bases separated the two germline ends. The CDR3 has 11 amino acids. The germline V gene has CDR1 WSHSY and CDR2 SAAADI. This chain's CDR3 is CASSDRGEQYF. The CDR3 bases are TGCGCCAGCAGTGACAGGGGGGAGCAGTACTTC.

In its sample, this clone was seen once. CDR3: CASSQKGGTSGRTWEQFF. In nucleotides, the CDR3 is TGTGCCAGCAGTCAAAAGGGCGGGACTAGCGGGAGAACCTGGGAGCAGTTCTTC. The rearrangement links TRBV28 to TRBJ2-1, with 14 bases fitting TRBD2. V gave up 5 bases and J gave up 10 bases; unmatched junction bases: 16. Germline CDR1 reads MDHEN; CDR2 reads SYDVKM. The CDR3 is made up of 18 amino acids.

This chain uses TRBV7-2 with TRBJ2-7; tentative D call: TRBD2 (5 bases). V was pared by 5 bases and J by 6 bases, with 20 bases between. The germline gives CDR1 SGHTA, CDR2 FQGNSA. There are 15 residues in the CDR3. CDR3: CASSPTPNAGFEQYF. CDR3 in DNA: TGTGCCAGCAGCCCAACACCGAACGCGGGTTTCGAGCAGTACTTC.

This sequence joins TRBV7-9 and TRBJ2-7, with TRBD2 matching over 8 bases. Germline loops: CDR1 SEHNR, CDR2 FQNEAQ (reference sequence). CDR3 length: 13 residues. The V and J ends lost 5 bases and 5 bases, in that order; junction bases with no gene match: 5. The CDR3 coding sequence is TGTGCCAGCAGCCGGACTAGCCGCGACGAGCAGTACTTC. It encodes CASSRTSRDEQYF.

The V call is TRBV5-8, the J call TRBJ1-1; D is perhaps TRBD1 (5 bases). Trimming took off 9 bases at V and 3 bases at J, with 9 bases between the two ends. The germline gives CDR1 SGHTS, CDR2 YDEGEE. This CDR3 region has 11 residues. In DNA, the CDR3 is TGTGCCAACCGGGGGGACACTGAAGCTTTCTTT. The encoded protein is CANRGDTEAFF.

This rearrangement joins TRBV7-2 to TRBJ1-3; D is undetermined. Germline V CDR1 and CDR2: SGHTA, FQGNSA. This CDR3 comprises 11 residues. V lost 2 bases to trimming and J lost 6 bases, with 2 bases between them. The chain's CDR3 is CASSLQNTIYF. CDR3 in DNA: TGTGCCAGCAGCTTACAAAACACCATATATTTT.

The table lists this clone with a few counts. The rearrangement joins TRBV23-1 to TRBJ1-1, with 9 bases identical to TRBD1. Being an ORF, TRBV23-1 has a function that is uncertain. This CDR3 is 18 amino acids long. With V trimmed by 1 base and J by 2 bases, 11 bases remained unmatched. In DNA form, the CDR3 reads TGCGCCAGCAGTCAATTAGGGACGCGGGACAGGGCTAACACTGAAGCTTTCTTT. Protein: CASSQLGTRDRANTEAFF.

This chain links TRBV6-1 with TRBJ1-1, with D possibly matching TRBD1 (5 bases). V lost 2 bases to trimming and J lost 4 bases, with 11 bases between them. CDR3 size: 14 residues. Per the germline V gene, CDR1 is MNHNS and CDR2 is SASEGT. The CDR3 nucleotides read TGTGCCAGCAGTGAATTCCCCAGGGCCACTGAAGCTTTCTTT. This translates into CASSEFPRATEAFF.

V gene TRBV5-1 combines with J gene TRBJ2-3; a possible D gene is TRBD1 (5 bases). The CDR3 covers 15 residues. Germline V gives CDR1 SGHRS, CDR2 YFSETQ. The V end lost 0 bases, the J end lost 7 bases, and 15 bases lay between the germline ends. The CDR3 bases are TGCGCCAGCAGCTTGGCTGGGGCCCTACCAAATACGCAGTATTTT. Amino acid sequence: CASSLAGALPNTQYF. Complete variable domain (other parts from reference TRBV5-1 and TRBJ2-3): KAGVTQTPRYLIKTRGQQVTLSCSPISGHRSVSWYQQTPGQGLQFLFEYFSETQRNKGNFPGRFSGRQFSNSRSEMNVSTLELGDSALYLCASSLAGALPNTQYFGPGTRLTVL.

On this clone itself: At one of its ends the junction is not consistent with the germline gene, which may arise from a read error. The chain has TRBV30 and TRBJ2-7, with a weak D call TRBD1 (7 bases). The V gene's germline CDR1 is GTSNPN and CDR2 SVGIG (reference sequence). The CDR3 runs 16 residues. The chain's CDR3 is CAWRRQGGPSSYEQYF. DNA for the CDR3: TGTGCCTGGAGAAGGCAGGGGGGCCCCAGCTCCTACGAGCAGTACTTT.

This chain links TRBV2 with TRBJ1-2, with D unresolved. CDR3 size: 15 residues. V was clipped by 6 bases and J by 3 bases, with 17 bases between them. The germline V gene has CDR1 SNHLY and CDR2 FYNNEI. The CDR3 reads CASRAGGTGYYGYTF. CDR3 sequence (DNA): TGTGCCAGCAGGGCAGGTGGAACGGGGTACTATGGCTACACCTTC. Drawing the rest from reference TRBV2 and TRBJ1-2, the complete variable domain is EPEVTQTPSHQVTQMGQEVILRCVPISNHLYFYWYRQILGQKVEFLVSFYNNEISEKSEIFDDQFSVERPDGSNFTLKIRSTKLEDSAMYFCASRAGGTGYYGYTFGSGTRLTVV.

This chain uses TRBV28 with TRBJ1-1; no clear D gene. Trimming took 7 bases from V and 6 from J, leaving 12 bases between them. Germline V lookup: CDR1 MDHEN, CDR2 SYDVKM. This CDR3 comprises 12 residues. The CDR3 loop reads CASTLRAAEAFF. The CDR3, as DNA: TGTGCCAGCACCTTGCGGGCGGCTGAAGCTTTCTTT. The full variable domain, completed using reference TRBV28 and TRBJ1-1, is DVKVTQSSRYLVKRTGEKVFLECVQDMDHENMFWYRQDPGLGLRLIYFSYDVKMKEKGDIPEGYSVSREKKERFSLILESASTNQTSMYLCASTLRAAEAFFGQGTRLTVV.

This clone came up a few times. At one boundary the junction diverges from the germline segment, which might be a read error. The J gene is TRBJ1-2, the V gene TRBV7-2; D might be TRBD1 (5 bases). This CDR3 has 12 residues. CDR1 and CDR2 (germline): SGHTA, FQGNSA. CDR3 in DNA: TGTGCCAGCAGCTTAGTAGTTGGGACTCATTTTTTC. Protein product: CASSLVVGTHFF.

The gene calls are TRBV19 and TRBJ2-7; 7 positions agree with TRBD1. The length of the CDR3 is 16 residues. The J segment lost 3 bases and the V segment lost 5 bases, leaving 13 bases of the junction unmatched. Germline V CDR1 and CDR2: LNHDA, SQIVND (reference sequence). The CDR3 protein is CASSCLWTGVLYEQYF. CDR3 bases: TGTGCCAGTAGTTGCCTCTGGACAGGAGTCCTCTACGAGCAGTACTTC.

The V and J genes are TRBV5-1 and TRBJ1-1; the match to TRBD1 covers 7 bases. The CDR3 loop spans 14 amino acids. J gave up 0 bases and V 6 bases, and 5 bases lay outside the gene matches. The germline gives CDR1 SGHRS, CDR2 YFSETQ. CDR3 residues: CASTEQGMNTEAFF. In DNA, the CDR3 is TGCGCCAGCACCGAACAGGGGATGAACACTGAAGCTTTCTTT.

This clone has only one observation. This chain connects TRBV6-5 to TRBJ2-3; 7 bases fit TRBD1. This CDR3 contains 16 residues. The germline gives CDR1 MNHEY, CDR2 SVGAGI. J gave up 1 base and V 0 bases, and 4 bases lay outside the gene matches. The CDR3 spells CASSYSPGQGTDTQYF. CDR3 nucleotide sequence: TGTGCCAGCAGTTACTCTCCTGGACAGGGCACAGATACGCAGTATTTT.

About this clone: Germline and junction disagree at one end, which may indicate a read error. V and J are TRBV30 and TRBJ2-3; 10 bases match TRBD2. Per the germline V gene, CDR1 is GTSNPN and CDR2 is SVGIG (reference sequence). The CDR3 consists of 13 residues. DNA for the CDR3: TGTGCCTGGATGCCGGGCCGGGGACTAGCGCCTTCCTTT. This encodes CAWMPGRGLAPSF.

This chain links TRBV7-3 with TRBJ1-5; 7 bases are a match to TRBD1. V lost 5 bases to trimming and J lost 7 bases; unmatched junction nucleotides: 5. Germline values: CDR1 SGHTA, CDR2 FQGTGA. There are 13 residues in the CDR3. The CDR3 region is CASSRDSRQPQHF. CDR3 nucleotide sequence: TGTGCCAGCAGCAGGGACAGTCGGCAGCCCCAGCATTTT.

This chain joins TRBV4-2 and TRBJ2-1, with 9 bases matching TRBD2. The CDR3 runs to 15 residues. From germline, CDR1 is LGHNA and CDR2 YNFKEQ. With V trimmed by 1 base and J by 9 bases, 7 bases remained unmatched. The CDR3 region is CASSQGAGGPGEQFF. The CDR3 coding sequence is TGTGCCAGCAGCCAAGGCGCGGGAGGGCCCGGTGAGCAGTTCTTC.

This chain uses TRBV7-2 with TRBJ2-7; TRBD2 is a possible D gene (6 bases). The germline CDR1 and CDR2 sequences are SGHTA and FQGNSA. The CDR3 spans 13 residues. Trimming cost V 3 bases and J 3 bases, with 9 bases left between them. CDR3 in amino acids: CASSFAGGYEQYF. The CDR3 DNA follows: TGTGCCAGCAGCTTCGCCGGGGGCTACGAGCAGTACTTC.

This rearrangement joins TRBV19 to TRBJ2-6, with 7 bases identical to TRBD1. Germline loops: CDR1 LNHDA, CDR2 SQIVND (reference sequence). CDR3 length equals 15 residues. Trimming at V came to 7 bases and at J to 4 bases, leaving 7 bases not matched to a gene. DNA for the CDR3: TGTGCCAGTACCCTACAGGGGACCGGGGCCAACGTCCTGACTTTC. This encodes CASTLQGTGANVLTF. Full variable domain (missing parts from reference TRBV19 and TRBJ2-6): DGGITQSPKYLFRKEGQNVTLSCEQNLNHDAMYWYRQDPGQGLRLIYYSQIVNDFQKGDIAEGYSVSREKKESFPLTVTSAQKNPTAFYLCASTLQGTGANVLTFGAGSRLTVL.

The chain links TRBV28 to TRBJ2-1; D is unresolved. The CDR3 loop spans 12 amino acids. Germline V gives CDR1 MDHEN, CDR2 SYDVKM. V shed 6 bases and J shed 9 bases, with 12 bases lying between them. CDR3 residues: CASSIVLSEQFF. The CDR3 DNA reads TGTGCCAGCAGCATCGTTCTCAGTGAGCAGTTCTTC.